The clone carrying this T cell receptor beta chain was picked up a small number of times. Its antigen is unknown. One base away lies a much larger clone, so this may be a sequencing read error. These data originate in a study of read filtering for tumor transcriptome and immune sequencing. Turning to the study itself: Among patients, 17 to 20 were male and 15 or so female, aged 47 to 80 (mean around 66).

Whole-study results and caveats: Compared with RNA-seq, IR-seq gave much higher clonotype depth and reliability.

Every patient had bone marrow sampled while the disease was active. Trimming pared 4 bases from V and 9 bases from J, leaving 7 bases between. The CDR3 contains 10 residues. CDR1 DFQATT and CDR2 SNEGSKA come from the germline V gene (reference sequence). Molecular barcoded adaptors covering alpha/delta and beta/gamma chains were used on roughly 400 ng RNA. TCRdb reprocessed the reads via MiXCR and lists one record per CDR3 protein. Of about 46,000 distinct CDR3 sequences in the sample, around 20% were seen once. The TCR was taken from a donor at least 40 years old with multiple myeloma. The V and J genes are TRBV20-1 and TRBJ2-1; D is uncertain. Sequencing used a population of CD138-negative cells sorted from bone marrow. The CDR3 region is CSATRSEQFF. In DNA, the CDR3 is TGCAGTGCTACCCGGAGTGAGCAGTTCTTC.